This T cell receptor (beta chain) was observed in a study of T cell clonotyping in hematopoietic cell transplantation. The overall study: Pretransplant recipient samples were taken after cytoreduction. Overall study results and limits: Higher Inverse Simpson Index values in graft donor and pretransplant recipient predicted broader posttransplant TCR diversity.

The sample's time point: recipient sample about 28 days before transplant, after cytoreduction. Profiled with immunoSEQ multiplex PCR; TCRdb holds only in-frame clones, not every one. The table has 6,700 or so clones, 95% to 98% seen once; the top ten hold around 15%. The germline gives CDR1 WNHNN, CDR2 SYGVQD (reference sequence). This CDR3 comprises 16 residues. Trimming took 0 bases from V and 5 from J; bases not matched to a gene: 6. In the case of this clone: The target antigen is unknown.

V is TRBV10-1 and J is TRBJ2-2, with 7 nucleotides matching TRBD2. Source: peripheral blood mononuclear cells, taken before stem cell transplant. The sequence derives from a man in his 70s with acute myeloid leukemia. Some clones in this sample may be carry-over from other donors' samples. The chain's CDR3 is CASSESGTTITGELFF. As DNA, the CDR3 is TGCGCCAGCAGTGAGTCCGGGACTACGATAACCGGGGAGCTGTTTTTT.